This T cell receptor beta chain originates from a study of cytomegalovirus exposure and HLA in healthy donors. Study-level information: The platform used for the 110 or so validation repertoires matched that of the approximately 640 first-cohort repertoires, a later analysis reported.

Generated by immunoSEQ multiplex PCR, the TCRdb table keeps only in-frame clones and is missing some. The table includes 110,000 to 150,000 clones, approximately 90% detected once. Germline V gene sequence: CDR1 SQVTM, CDR2 ANQGSEA. J lost 8 bases, V lost 5 bases, and 9 bases had no gene match. This CDR3 spans 13 amino acids. Only a few counts were recorded for this clone. The receptor was isolated from a man between 18 and 35 years old in good health and CMV-seronegative. This rearrangement joins TRBV29-1 to TRBJ1-2; TRBD1 agrees at 9 bases. What was sequenced was PBMCs. The DNA of the CDR3 is TGCAGCGTTCTTCAGGACAGGGGAGGAGGCTACACCTTC. This sequence encodes CSVLQDRGGGYTF. Full variable domain (outside the CDR3, taken from reference TRBV29-1 and TRBJ1-2): SAVISQKPSRDICQRGTSLTIQCQVDSQVTMMFWYRQQPGQSLTLIATANQGSEATYESGFVIDKFPISRPNLTFSTLTVSNMSPEDSSIYLCSVLQDRGGGYTFGSGTRLTVV.